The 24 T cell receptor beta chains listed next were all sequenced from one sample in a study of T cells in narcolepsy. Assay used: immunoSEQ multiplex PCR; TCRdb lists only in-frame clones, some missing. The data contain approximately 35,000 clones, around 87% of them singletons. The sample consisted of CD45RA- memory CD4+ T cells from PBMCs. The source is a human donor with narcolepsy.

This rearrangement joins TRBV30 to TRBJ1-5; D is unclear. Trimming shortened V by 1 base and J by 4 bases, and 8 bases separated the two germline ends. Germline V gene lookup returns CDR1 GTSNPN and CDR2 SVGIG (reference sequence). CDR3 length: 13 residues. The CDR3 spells CAWSGQRNQPQHF. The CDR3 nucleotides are TGTGCCTGGAGTGGTCAGCGAAATCAGCCCCAGCATTTT.

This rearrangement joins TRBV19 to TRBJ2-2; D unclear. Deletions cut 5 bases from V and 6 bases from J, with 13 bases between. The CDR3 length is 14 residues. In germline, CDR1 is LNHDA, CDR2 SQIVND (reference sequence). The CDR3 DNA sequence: TGTGCCAGTAGTCCCCGGCAGGTCGCCGGGGAGCTGTTTTTT. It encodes CASSPRQVAGELFF. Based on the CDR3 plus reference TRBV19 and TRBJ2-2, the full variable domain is DGGITQSPKYLFRKEGQNVTLSCEQNLNHDAMYWYRQDPGQGLRLIYYSQIVNDFQKGDIAEGYSVSREKKESFPLTVTSAQKNPTAFYLCASSPRQVAGELFFGEGSRLTVL.

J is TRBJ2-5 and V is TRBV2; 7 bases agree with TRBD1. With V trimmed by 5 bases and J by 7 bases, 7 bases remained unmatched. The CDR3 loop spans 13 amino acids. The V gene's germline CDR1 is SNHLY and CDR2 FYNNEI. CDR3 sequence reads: CASSYRGAGTQYF. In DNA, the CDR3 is TGTGCCAGCAGTTACAGGGGCGCCGGGACCCAGTACTTC. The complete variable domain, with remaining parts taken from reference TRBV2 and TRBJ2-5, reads EPEVTQTPSHQVTQMGQEVILRCVPISNHLYFYWYRQILGQKVEFLVSFYNNEISEKSEIFDDQFSVERPDGSNFTLKIRSTKLEDSAMYFCASSYRGAGTQYFGPGTRLLVL.

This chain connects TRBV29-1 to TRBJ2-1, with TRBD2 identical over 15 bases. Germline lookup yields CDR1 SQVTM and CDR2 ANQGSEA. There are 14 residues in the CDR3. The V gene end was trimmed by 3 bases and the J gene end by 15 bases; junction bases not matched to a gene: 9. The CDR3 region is CSVDEGGLAGGSFF. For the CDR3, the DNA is TGCAGCGTTGATGAGGGCGGACTAGCGGGGGGGTCGTTCTTC.

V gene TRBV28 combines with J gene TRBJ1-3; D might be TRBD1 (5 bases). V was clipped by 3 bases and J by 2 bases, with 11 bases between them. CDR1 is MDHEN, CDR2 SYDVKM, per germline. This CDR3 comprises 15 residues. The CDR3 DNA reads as TGTGCCAGCAGTTTTACAGGCAGGACTGGAAACACCATATATTTT. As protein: CASSFTGRTGNTIYF.

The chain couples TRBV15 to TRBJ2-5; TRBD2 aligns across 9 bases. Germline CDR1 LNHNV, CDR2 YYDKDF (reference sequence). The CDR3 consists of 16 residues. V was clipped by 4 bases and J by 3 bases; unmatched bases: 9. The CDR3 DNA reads TGTGCCACCAGCAAACGTAGCGGGGGTGGGGAAGAGACCCAGTACTTC. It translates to CATSKRSGGGEETQYF.

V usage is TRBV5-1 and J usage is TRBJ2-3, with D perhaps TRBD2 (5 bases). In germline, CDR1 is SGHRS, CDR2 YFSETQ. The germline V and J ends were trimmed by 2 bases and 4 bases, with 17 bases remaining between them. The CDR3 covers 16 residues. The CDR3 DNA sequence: TGCGCCAGCAGCTTCGCGCCTGTTGCGGGTCCAGATACGCAGTATTTT. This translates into CASSFAPVAGPDTQYF. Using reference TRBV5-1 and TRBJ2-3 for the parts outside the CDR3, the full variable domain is KAGVTQTPRYLIKTRGQQVTLSCSPISGHRSVSWYQQTPGQGLQFLFEYFSETQRNKGNFPGRFSGRQFSNSRSEMNVSTLELGDSALYLCASSFAPVAGPDTQYFGPGTRLTVL.

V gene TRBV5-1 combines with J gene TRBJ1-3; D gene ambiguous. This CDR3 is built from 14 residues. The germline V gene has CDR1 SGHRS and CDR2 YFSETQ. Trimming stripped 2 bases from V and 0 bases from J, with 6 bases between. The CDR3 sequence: CASSLSVSGNTIYF. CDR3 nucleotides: TGCGCCAGCAGCTTATCAGTCTCTGGAAACACCATATATTTT.

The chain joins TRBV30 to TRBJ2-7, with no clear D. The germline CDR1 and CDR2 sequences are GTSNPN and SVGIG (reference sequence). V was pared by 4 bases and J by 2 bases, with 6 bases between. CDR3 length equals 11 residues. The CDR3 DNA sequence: TGTGCCTGGACTGCCGCCTACGAGCAGTACTTC. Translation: CAWTAAYEQYF.

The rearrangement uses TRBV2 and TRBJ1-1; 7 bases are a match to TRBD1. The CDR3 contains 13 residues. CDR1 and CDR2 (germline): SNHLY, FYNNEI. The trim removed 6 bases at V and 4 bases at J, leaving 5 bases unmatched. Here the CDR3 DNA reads TGTGCCAGCAGACGACAGGGCGGCACTGAAGCTTTCTTT. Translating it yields CASRRQGGTEAFF. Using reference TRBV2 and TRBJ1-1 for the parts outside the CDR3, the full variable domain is EPEVTQTPSHQVTQMGQEVILRCVPISNHLYFYWYRQILGQKVEFLVSFYNNEISEKSEIFDDQFSVERPDGSNFTLKIRSTKLEDSAMYFCASRRQGGTEAFFGQGTRLTVV.

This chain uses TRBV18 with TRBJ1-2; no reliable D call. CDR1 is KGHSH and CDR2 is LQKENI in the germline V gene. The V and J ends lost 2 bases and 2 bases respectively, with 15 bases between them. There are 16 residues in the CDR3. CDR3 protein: CASSPNIGRSNYGYTF. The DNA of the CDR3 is TGTGCCAGCTCACCAAACATCGGCAGATCCAACTATGGCTACACCTTC.

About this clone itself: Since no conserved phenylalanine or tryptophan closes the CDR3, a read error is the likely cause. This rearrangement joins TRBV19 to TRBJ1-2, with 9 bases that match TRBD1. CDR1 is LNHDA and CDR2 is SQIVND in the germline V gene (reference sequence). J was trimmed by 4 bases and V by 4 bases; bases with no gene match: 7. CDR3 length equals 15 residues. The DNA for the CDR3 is TGTGCCAGTAGTACTTCGGGACAGGGCCCCTATGGCTACACCATC. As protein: CASSTSGQGPYGYTI.

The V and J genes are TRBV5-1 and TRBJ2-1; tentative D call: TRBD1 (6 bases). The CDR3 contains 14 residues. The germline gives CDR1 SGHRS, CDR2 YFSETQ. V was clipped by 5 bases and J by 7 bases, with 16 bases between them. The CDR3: CASSTGSFTNEQFF. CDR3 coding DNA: TGCGCCAGCAGTACAGGGAGTTTTACGAATGAGCAGTTCTTC. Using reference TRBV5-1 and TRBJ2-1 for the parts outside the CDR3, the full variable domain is KAGVTQTPRYLIKTRGQQVTLSCSPISGHRSVSWYQQTPGQGLQFLFEYFSETQRNKGNFPGRFSGRQFSNSRSEMNVSTLELGDSALYLCASSTGSFTNEQFFGPGTRLTVL.

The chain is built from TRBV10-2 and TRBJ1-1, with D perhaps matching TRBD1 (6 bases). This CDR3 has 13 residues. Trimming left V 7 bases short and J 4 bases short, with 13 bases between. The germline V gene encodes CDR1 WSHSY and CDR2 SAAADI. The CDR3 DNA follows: TGCGCCAGCAAACAGGGTAGGACCACTGAAGCTTTCTTT. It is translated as CASKQGRTTEAFF.

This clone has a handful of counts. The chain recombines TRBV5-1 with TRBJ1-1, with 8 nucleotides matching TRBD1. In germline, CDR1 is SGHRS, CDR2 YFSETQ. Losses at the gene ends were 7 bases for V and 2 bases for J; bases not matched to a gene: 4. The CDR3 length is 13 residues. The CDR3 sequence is CASAGQANTEAFF. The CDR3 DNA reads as TGCGCCAGCGCGGGACAGGCAAACACTGAAGCTTTCTTT.

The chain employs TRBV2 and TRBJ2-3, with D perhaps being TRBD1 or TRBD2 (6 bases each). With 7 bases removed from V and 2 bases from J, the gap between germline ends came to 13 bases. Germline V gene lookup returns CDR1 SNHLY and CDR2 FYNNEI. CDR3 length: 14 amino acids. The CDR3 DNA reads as TGTGCCAGCAAGGGGGGCGGATCCACAGATACGCAGTATTTT. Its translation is CASKGGGSTDTQYF.

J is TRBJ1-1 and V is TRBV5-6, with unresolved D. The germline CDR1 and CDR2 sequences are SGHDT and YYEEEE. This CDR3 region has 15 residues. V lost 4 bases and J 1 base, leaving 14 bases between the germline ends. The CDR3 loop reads CASSPPGLQNTEAFF. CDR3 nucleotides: TGTGCCAGCAGCCCCCCGGGCCTCCAGAACACTGAAGCTTTCTTT.

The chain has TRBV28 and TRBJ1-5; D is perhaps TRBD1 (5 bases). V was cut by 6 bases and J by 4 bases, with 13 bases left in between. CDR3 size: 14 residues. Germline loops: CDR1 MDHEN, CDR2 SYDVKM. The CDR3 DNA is TGTGCCAGCAGAGACGTCAGGGCGAATCAGCCCCAGCATTTT. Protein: CASRDVRANQPQHF.

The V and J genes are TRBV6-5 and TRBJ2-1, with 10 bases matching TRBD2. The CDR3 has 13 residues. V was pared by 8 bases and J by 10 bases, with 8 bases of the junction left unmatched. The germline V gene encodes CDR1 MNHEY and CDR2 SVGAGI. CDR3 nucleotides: TGTGCCAGCGCCTTTGGAGCGGGGGGGGAGCAGTTCTTC. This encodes CASAFGAGGEQFF.

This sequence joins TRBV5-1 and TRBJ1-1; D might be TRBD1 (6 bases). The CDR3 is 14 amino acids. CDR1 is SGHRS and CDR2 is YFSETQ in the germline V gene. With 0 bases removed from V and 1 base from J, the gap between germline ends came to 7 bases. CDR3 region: CASSLEGGNTEAFF. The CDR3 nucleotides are TGCGCCAGCAGCTTGGAAGGGGGGAACACTGAAGCTTTCTTT.

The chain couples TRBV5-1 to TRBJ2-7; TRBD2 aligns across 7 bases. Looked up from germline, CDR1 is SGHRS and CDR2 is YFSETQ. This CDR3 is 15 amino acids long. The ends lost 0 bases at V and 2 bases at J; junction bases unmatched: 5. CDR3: CASSLAASGTYEQYF. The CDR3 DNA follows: TGCGCCAGCAGCTTGGCGGCTAGCGGTACCTACGAGCAGTACTTC.

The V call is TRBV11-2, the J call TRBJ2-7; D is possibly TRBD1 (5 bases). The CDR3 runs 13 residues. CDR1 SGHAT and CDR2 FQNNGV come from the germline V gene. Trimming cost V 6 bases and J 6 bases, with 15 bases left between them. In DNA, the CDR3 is TGTGCCAGCAGTCGCGTGGGAAGGGGCGAGCAGTACTTC. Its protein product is CASSRVGRGEQYF.

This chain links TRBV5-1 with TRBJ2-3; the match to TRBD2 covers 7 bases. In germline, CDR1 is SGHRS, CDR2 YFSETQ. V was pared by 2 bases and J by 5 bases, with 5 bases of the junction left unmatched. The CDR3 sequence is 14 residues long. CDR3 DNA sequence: TGCGCCAGCAGCTTAGGGCGGGAGCAAGATACGCAGTATTTT. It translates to CASSLGREQDTQYF.

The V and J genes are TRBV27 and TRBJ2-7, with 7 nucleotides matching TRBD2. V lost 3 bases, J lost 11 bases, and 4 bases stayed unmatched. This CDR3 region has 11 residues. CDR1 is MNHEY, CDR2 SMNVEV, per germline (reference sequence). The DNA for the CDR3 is TGTGCCAGCAGTTTGGCGGGAGAGGAGTACTTC. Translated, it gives CASSLAGEEYF.